One and the same sample provided the 6 T cell receptor beta chains below, sequenced in a study of CXCR4 blockade with PD-1 therapy in pancreatic cancer. TCRdb keeps only in-frame clones here, not all; method: immunoSEQ multiplex PCR. In the table there are some 16,000 clones, over 60% of which are singletons. Sequencing used tumor tissue. The receptors here all came from a human donor with pancreatic ductal adenocarcinoma.

CDR3 DNA sequence: TGTGCCATCAGTGACCCGACAGGGTTAGGGCAGTTCTTC. Amino acids: CAISDPTGLGQFF. The V call is TRBV10-3, the J call TRBJ2-1, with 7 bases fitting TRBD1. V was pared by 3 bases and J by 12 bases, with 8 bases of the junction left unmatched. The CDR3 covers 13 residues. In germline, CDR1 is ENHRY, CDR2 SYGVKD.

V is TRBV12-5 and J is TRBJ2-1; D is unresolved. Per germline, CDR1 LGHNT and CDR2 FRNRAP. Trimming removed 0 bases from V and 6 bases from J, with 15 bases in between. The CDR3 covers 16 residues. CDR3 protein: CASGLVRDRGFNEQFF. In nucleotides, the CDR3 is TGTGCTAGTGGTTTGGTAAGGGATCGTGGGTTCAATGAGCAGTTCTTC. The full variable domain, with the rest looked up from reference TRBV12-5 and TRBJ2-1, is DARVTQTPRHKVTEMGQEVTMRCQPILGHNTVFWYRQTMMQGLELLAYFRNRAPLDDSGMPKDRFSAEMPDATLATLKIQPSEPRDSAVYFCASGLVRDRGFNEQFFGPGTRLTVL.

V and J are TRBV15 and TRBJ1-2, with 11 bases identical to TRBD1. This CDR3 is 16 amino acids long. Germline V gene data show CDR1 as LNHNV and CDR2 as YYDKDF (reference sequence). V lost 1 base, J lost 4 bases, and 5 bases stayed unmatched. CDR3 protein: CATSRAGTGGSYGYTF. The DNA for the CDR3 is TGTGCCACCAGCAGAGCCGGGACAGGGGGATCCTATGGCTACACCTTC.

This chain uses TRBV18 with TRBJ1-6, with D unclear. The CDR3 is 13 amino acids. The germline V and J ends were trimmed by 2 bases and 7 bases, with 6 bases remaining between them. Germline V CDR1 and CDR2: KGHSH, LQKENI. The CDR3 spells CASSPVLNSPLHF. The CDR3 bases are TGTGCCAGCTCACCAGTTCTCAATTCACCCCTCCACTTT.

V is TRBV19 and J is TRBJ2-5; TRBD2 agrees at 7 bases. Germline loops: CDR1 LNHDA, CDR2 SQIVND (reference sequence). The V and J ends lost 1 base and 5 bases, in that order; junction bases with no gene match: 7. This CDR3 region has 15 residues. For the CDR3, the DNA is TGTGCCAGTAGTATAGGGACTAGTCTAGGGGAGACCCAGTACTTC. It is translated as CASSIGTSLGETQYF.

This clone has more than one count but fewer than ten. The V call is TRBV5-1, the J call TRBJ1-1, with TRBD1 as a possible D gene (5 bases). This CDR3 is built from 16 residues. Trimming removed 0 bases from V and 4 bases from J, with 16 bases in between. Germline V CDR1 and CDR2: SGHRS, YFSETQ. CDR3 DNA: TGCGCCAGCAGCTTGGGGGGCTCGGTCCCGAGCACTGAAGCTTTCTTT. Its protein product is CASSLGGSVPSTEAFF. The whole variable domain, filled in from reference TRBV5-1 and TRBJ1-1, reads KAGVTQTPRYLIKTRGQQVTLSCSPISGHRSVSWYQQTPGQGLQFLFEYFSETQRNKGNFPGRFSGRQFSNSRSEMNVSTLELGDSALYLCASSLGGSVPSTEAFFGQGTRLTVV.